This paragraph covers one TCR beta chain sequence. What antigen it recognizes has not been identified. At one boundary the junction diverges from the germline segment, which might be a read error. The CDR3 spans 13 residues, from the cysteine through the phenylalanine. Just CDR3 DNA is preserved here, 39 bases in frame from base 1. The germline V gene (reference sequence) yields SSHAT for CDR1 and FNYEAQ for CDR2. To estimate absolute template abundance from read counts, synthetic TCR analog templates were spiked into each PCR. Using the immunoSEQ assay, TCRbeta CDR3 regions were amplified from genomic DNA with bias-controlled V and J gene primers. Rearranged TCRbeta segments were sequenced at approximately 20X coverage. The authors' analysis ran thus. Sequencing errors were corrected by clustering and CDR3s were annotated against IMGT to assign V, D and J genes. Downstream analyses used only productive TCRbeta rearrangements, leaving out any out-of-frame or stop-codon sequences. Clonality was calculated as one minus the Shannon entropy normalized by the log of the number of unique productive sequences. Clones differing between time points or between blood and tumor were identified using Fisher's exact test with Benjamini-Hochberg correction, with an adjusted p below 0.01 applied as the threshold. TCRdb holds this immuneACCESS table with in-frame rearrangements only. Some clones are missing; in checked studies, unresolved V genes explain under half, and the rest has no known cause. For V, J and clone size, that table is used; D and trimming come from the DNA. This sample is represented by 95,000 to 100,000 clones; roughly 91% of them were singletons. About 2% of the sample belongs to the ten largest clones.

The data originate from a study of PD-L1 blockade in urothelial cancer (dated by TCRdb to about 2017). About the investigation overall: Therapy was started in about 2014 for all patients, and atezolizumab 1,200 mg was administered intravenously every 3 weeks. About 85% of the 29 patients were males with bladder-origin urothelial cancer, and about 65% of the 29 reported a prior smoking history. Patients had an ECOG performance status of 0 or 1 and had received between 0 and 3 prior chemotherapy regimens. Blood samples were analyzed at two time points: 3 weeks after treatment start (second dose) and 6 weeks after treatment start. Blood samples yielded a median of about 150,000 T cells and tens of thousands of unique TCRs, with median clonality approximately 0.08. The study was an exploratory multi-omic analysis of somatic, immune and clinical correlates of response to PD-L1 blockade with atezolizumab in urothelial cancer. Pretreatment tumor samples and matched peripheral blood, collected serially before and after atezolizumab treatment, underwent TCR sequencing. Progression-free survival longer than 6 months counted as durable clinical benefit, and TCR features were additionally tested against both progression-free and overall survival. Whole exome sequencing and RNA sequencing of pretreatment tumors were performed alongside TCR sequencing in the same patients. Eight or nine patients reached durable clinical benefit, while about 20 patients did not. Under 30 patients had pretreatment blood TCR-seq, around 25 had at least one posttreatment blood collection, and around 25 had tumor TCR-seq.

The time point label here, explained by the study, means: pretreatment peripheral blood. A cohort of some 29 patients with locally advanced or metastatic urothelial carcinoma, treated at Memorial Sloan Kettering on a trial protocol, was included. Peripheral blood mononuclear cells were collected pretreatment and during treatment, with between 1 and 8 total time points obtained per patient. The Qiagen DNeasy Blood extraction kit was used to purify genomic DNA from total PBMCs and tumor samples. PBMCs were collected pretreatment and during treatment, and were isolated and stored as previously described. What the authors observed across the whole study: Because the sample size was small (n of about 29) and many exploratory analyses were performed, the results are intended to be hypothesis-generating. At 3 weeks after the start of treatment, tumor-associated TCR clones in peripheral blood had expanded more in patients with durable benefit (n of about 20, p = 0.022). A pretreatment peripheral blood TCR clonality below the median was linked to improved progression-free and overall survival.

The sample consisted of PBMCs, taken around atezolizumab (anti-PD-L1) treatment. Recombination joined TRBV7-7 with TRBJ2-1; the D gene cannot be named for sure. The clonotype comes from a man aged 55-75 years with urothelial cancer. The sequenced DNA is TGTGCTAGCAGCTTAGTTGGAAGCGATGAGCAGTTCTTC. The encoded protein is CASSLVGSDEQFF.